Presented here are 21 T cell receptor beta chains from one specimen sequenced in a study of vaccination and CD4 T cells after COVID-19 (dated by TCRdb to between 2021 and 2023). The treatment or condition label here, explained by the study, means: approximately 9-day PBMC culture with coronavirus spike peptide pools or control peptides (ViraFEST assay). Libraries were prepared through PCR. Instrument used: Illumina iSeq 100. DNA from cultured CD4+ T cells underwent TCR sequencing with the Oncomine TCR Beta short-read assay at the Johns Hopkins FTIC core. TCRdb reprocessed the public reads (quality trimming at Q25 with fastp, clone calling with MiXCR) and kept in-frame beta chains. Every entry covers one CDR3 protein and lists the most common genes and DNA from its rows. The sample yields roughly 9,000 distinct CDR3 sequences; about 59% were counted once. 20% to 30% of the sample goes to the ten largest clones.

Their antigen targets remain unknown. The sample taken for sequencing was CD4+ T cells from blood, cultured in vitro. These receptors came from a human donor who had recovered from COVID-19.

CDR3 loop: CSASGGTTTNEKLFF. CDR3 DNA: TGCAGTGCTAGTGGGGGGACGACAACTAATGAAAAACTGTTTTTT. The rearrangement uses TRBV20-1 and TRBJ1-4, with D perhaps TRBD1 (5 bases). The length of the CDR3 is 15 residues. CDR1 is DFQATT, CDR2 SNEGSKA, per germline (reference sequence). V gave up 3 bases and J gave up 0 bases, with 11 bases separating them.

The V gene is TRBV7-6, the J gene TRBJ2-1; 11 bases are shared with TRBD1. CDR3 size: 15 residues. J lost 8 bases, V lost 0 bases, and 3 bases had no gene match. From germline, CDR1 is SGHVS and CDR2 FNYEAQ. The CDR3 DNA reads TGTGCCAGCAGCTTAGCCGGGACAGGGGGGCATGAGCAGTTCTTC. Protein product: CASSLAGTGGHEQFF.

V usage is TRBV7-8 and J usage is TRBJ1-2; 7 bases agree with TRBD1. This CDR3 has 15 residues. With V trimmed by 5 bases and J by 8 bases, 14 bases remained unmatched. CDR1 is SGHVS, CDR2 FQNEAQ, per germline. CDR3 DNA sequence: TGTGCCAGCAGCCTTGGACAGGCCGGGGGAGAAGGCTACACCTTC. Encoded protein: CASSLGQAGGEGYTF.

The chain has TRBV5-1 and TRBJ2-5; 9 bases agree with TRBD2. The CDR3 is made up of 17 amino acids. Germline V gives CDR1 SGHRS, CDR2 YFSETQ. Losses at the gene ends were 3 bases for V and 4 bases for J; bases not matched to a gene: 13. DNA of the CDR3: TGCGCCAGCAGCTGGAGGGGTAGCGGGAGTATTTTAGAGACCCAGTACTTC. Translated, it gives CASSWRGSGSILETQYF.

This clonotype was counted between two and nine times. The chain links TRBV27 to TRBJ1-6, with 8 bases lining up with TRBD1. The CDR3 has 14 residues. Germline assignment: CDR1 MNHEY and CDR2 SMNVEV (reference sequence). V lost 6 bases to trimming and J lost 10 bases; unmatched junction nucleotides: 8. The CDR3 loop reads CASRRTGGKSPLHF. CDR3 nucleotide sequence: TGTGCCAGCAGGAGAACAGGGGGTAAATCACCCCTCCACTTT.

The genes are TRBV18 and TRBJ2-3; D may be TRBD1 or TRBD2 (5 bases each). CDR1 is KGHSH and CDR2 is LQKENI in the germline V gene. This CDR3 comprises 13 residues. V was shortened by 2 bases and J by 3 bases, with 6 bases between the two germline ends. The CDR3 protein is CASSPGGTDTQYF. The CDR3 coding sequence is TGTGCCAGCTCACCAGGGGGAACAGATACGCAGTATTTT.

This rearrangement joins TRBV27 to TRBJ1-6, with 10 bases aligning to TRBD1. Germline V gene sequence: CDR1 MNHEY, CDR2 SMNVEV (reference sequence). Trimming removed 5 bases from V and 2 bases from J; junction bases left unmatched: 3. This CDR3 has 16 amino acids. In DNA form, the CDR3 reads TGTGCCAGCAGTGGGACAGGGGCGGCCTATAATTCACCCCTCCACTTT. This encodes CASSGTGAAYNSPLHF.

This clonotype was detected a few times. The chain employs TRBV6-1 and TRBJ1-5, with D uncertain. V was pared by 3 bases and J by 3 bases, with 18 bases between. This CDR3 comprises 17 residues. CDR1 and CDR2 from the germline V gene are MNHNS and SASEGT. CDR3 residues: CASSDKFRRGPNQPQHF. CDR3 sequence (DNA): TGTGCCAGCAGTGATAAGTTTCGGCGAGGCCCCAATCAGCCCCAGCATTTT.

The rearrangement joins TRBV5-4 to TRBJ1-5; D not certain. V dropped 4 bases and J dropped 3 bases, with 14 bases sitting between them. Germline assignment: CDR1 SGHNT and CDR2 YYREEE (reference sequence). The CDR3 sequence is 15 residues long. CDR3 in DNA: TGTGCCAGCAGCACCTTCGGACGGCCCAATCAGCCCCAGCATTTT. Translated, it gives CASSTFGRPNQPQHF.

This clonotype was counted between two and nine times. The chain combines TRBV20-1 with TRBJ1-6; tentative D call: TRBD1 (6 bases). Germline loops: CDR1 DFQATT, CDR2 SNEGSKA (reference sequence). The CDR3 loop spans 13 amino acids. V was clipped by 2 bases and J by 6 bases, with 8 bases between them. CDR3 sequence: CSARKDSNSPLHF. CDR3 DNA: TGCAGTGCTAGAAAGGACAGTAATTCACCCCTCCACTTT.

This clonotype has just a few counts. The rearrangement uses TRBV6-5 and TRBJ1-5; 7 nucleotides line up with TRBD1. The V gene's germline CDR1 is MNHEY and CDR2 SVGAGI. V shed 2 bases, J shed 0 bases, and the junction held 1 base outside the gene matches. The CDR3 loop spans 15 amino acids. The CDR3 is CASSYAGGSNQPQHF. In nucleotides, the CDR3 is TGTGCCAGCAGTTACGCAGGGGGTAGCAATCAGCCCCAGCATTTT.

This clonotype was found a few times. This chain joins TRBV2 and TRBJ2-5, with 11 nucleotides matching TRBD2. Germline CDR1 and CDR2: SNHLY and FYNNEI. There are 14 residues in the CDR3. Losses at the gene ends were 5 bases for V and 3 bases for J; bases not matched to a gene: 2. The CDR3 protein is CASSSLAGEETQYF. The CDR3 coding sequence is TGTGCCAGCAGTTCACTAGCGGGAGAAGAGACCCAGTACTTC.

This rearrangement joins TRBV4-1 to TRBJ2-7, with TRBD2 as a possible D gene (6 bases). The CDR3 consists of 16 residues. The V and J ends lost 0 bases and 0 bases respectively, with 12 bases between them. Germline V lookup: CDR1 MGHRA, CDR2 YSYEKL. CDR3 in DNA: TGCGCCAGCAGCCAAGATACCGGGAGCGGCTCCTACGAGCAGTACTTC. This translates into CASSQDTGSGSYEQYF.

This rearrangement joins TRBV6-1 to TRBJ2-7, with D perhaps matching TRBD2 (5 bases). The CDR3 consists of 15 residues. Trimming left V 6 bases short and J 3 bases short, with 18 bases between. The germline V gene has CDR1 MNHNS and CDR2 SASEGT. This chain's CDR3 is CASSSPTRSNYEQYF. The CDR3 region has the DNA TGTGCCAGCAGCTCCCCAACTAGGTCCAACTACGAGCAGTACTTC.

This chain connects TRBV9 to TRBJ2-2; tentatively, D is TRBD2 (6 bases). Germline CDR1 and CDR2: SGDLS and YYNGEE. The V and J ends lost 0 bases and 1 base respectively, with 13 bases between them. The CDR3 sequence is 17 residues long. The chain's CDR3 is CASSVALATKNTGELFF. CDR3 bases: TGTGCCAGCAGCGTAGCCCTAGCGACAAAGAACACCGGGGAGCTGTTTTTT.

This chain links TRBV18 with TRBJ2-7; D gene ambiguous. Germline V gives CDR1 KGHSH, CDR2 LQKENI. The CDR3 contains 13 residues. V dropped 0 bases and J dropped 4 bases, with 7 bases sitting between them. The CDR3 spells CASSPPYGYEQYF. Written as DNA, the CDR3 is TGTGCCAGCTCACCACCATACGGGTACGAGCAGTACTTC. The full variable domain, with the rest looked up from reference TRBV18 and TRBJ2-7, is NAGVMQNPRHLVRRRGQEARLRCSPMKGHSHVYWYRQLPEEGLKFMVYLQKENIIDESGMPKERFSAEFPKEGPSILRIQQVVRGDSAAYFCASSPPYGYEQYFGPGTRLTVT.

The J gene is TRBJ1-1, the V gene TRBV2, with D unresolved. This CDR3 is 12 amino acids long. Germline loops: CDR1 SNHLY, CDR2 FYNNEI. Trimming pared 2 bases from V and 13 bases from J, leaving 14 bases between. The CDR3 here is CASSETKSRGFF. The CDR3 DNA reads as TGTGCCAGCAGTGAAACGAAGAGTCGAGGTTTCTTT.

A few counts support this clonotype. V is TRBV20-1 and J is TRBJ2-5; 7 bases fit TRBD2. Germline V gene sequence: CDR1 DFQATT, CDR2 SNEGSKA (reference sequence). Trimming removed 3 bases from V and 2 bases from J; junction bases left unmatched: 6. This CDR3 has 14 amino acids. This chain's CDR3 is CSARAGVLQETQYF. The CDR3 DNA reads as TGCAGTGCTAGGGCGGGAGTGTTACAAGAGACCCAGTACTTC.

This chain connects TRBV24-1 to TRBJ1-1; a possible D gene is TRBD1 (5 bases). Deletions cut 7 bases from V and 1 base from J, with 12 bases between. CDR1 is KGHDR and CDR2 is SFDVKD in the germline V gene. CDR3 length: 14 amino acids. The chain's CDR3 is CATRNSGTNTEAFF. DNA for the CDR3: TGTGCCACCAGAAATTCCGGGACGAACACTGAAGCTTTCTTT.

V is TRBV27 and J is TRBJ2-7; TRBD1 is a possible D gene (6 bases). CDR1 is MNHEY and CDR2 is SMNVEV in the germline V gene (reference sequence). The V and J ends lost 4 bases and 2 bases respectively, with 12 bases between them. CDR3 length equals 14 residues. CDR3 coding DNA: TGTGCCAGCAGTTCCAGGACAGAGACCTACGAGCAGTACTTC. Translated, it gives CASSSRTETYEQYF.

This sequence joins TRBV20-1 and TRBJ1-5; D gene uncertain. CDR3 length: 13 amino acids. V was pared by 3 bases and J by 7 bases, with 13 bases between. Germline assignment: CDR1 DFQATT and CDR2 SNEGSKA (reference sequence). In nucleotides, the CDR3 is TGCAGTGCTAGGAGCGGATCTGGACAGCCCCAGCATTTT. It encodes CSARSGSGQPQHF.